Presented here are 32 T cell receptor beta chains from one specimen sequenced in a study of Tregs in tolerant kidney transplant recipients. Clones were read by immunoSEQ multiplex PCR, and TCRdb kept only the in-frame ones, dropping some. The table for this sample gives around 10,000 clones. Recipients received nonmyeloablative bone marrow transplants from related graft donors, with transient mixed chimerism. The input for sequencing was CD8+ T cells from blood (PBMCs), taken 24 months after the transplant. Every receptor here comes from a human patient who received a combined kidney and bone marrow transplant. The T cells may come from the graft donor.

On this clone: The CDR3 goes on 3 residues after the read ends, and that part is filled in from the germline J gene. The chain is built from TRBV12-3 or TRBV12-4 and TRBJ2-7; maybe TRBD2 (5 bases). This CDR3 spans 15 amino acids. The germline V and J ends were trimmed by 0 bases and 3 bases, with 12 bases remaining between them. The covered CDR3 bases are TGTGCCAGCAGTTTAGCGCAGCTAGGACTCTACGAG. It codes for CASSLAQLGLYE. The CDR3, in full, reads CASSLAQLGLYEQYF.

This clone is labeled medium-sized (0.01 to 0.1%) based on frequency. The read is 3 residues too short to cover the CDR3 end, so that end is filled in from the germline J gene. V usage is TRBV20-1 and J usage is TRBJ2-7; 12 positions agree with TRBD2. The germline V gene encodes CDR1 DFQATT and CDR2 SNEGSKA (reference sequence). V dropped 5 bases and J dropped 4; count of bases not matched to a gene: 3. The CDR3 runs to 13 residues. CDR3 DNA, as far as it was read: TGCAGTGCTCAACTAGCGGGAGGTTACGAG. Translated, it gives CSAQLAGGYE. The entire CDR3 is CSAQLAGGYEQYF.

As regards this clone: The read terminates 3 residues ahead of where the CDR3 ends, so the germline J gene completes it. This chain connects TRBV14 to TRBJ2-2, with unresolved D. The CDR3 consists of 17 residues. Germline CDR1 and CDR2: SGHDN and FVKESK. The V gene lost 1 base and the J gene lost 6 bases, with 18 bases spanning the gap. CDR3 residues: CASSQVQSSFRAGELFF. The CDR3 DNA, read in part, is TGTGCCAGCAGCCAAGTACAGAGCTCATTCCGCGCCGGGGAG.

The sequenced part of the CDR3 DNA is TGCAGCGTCCGAGAGGGACAGGGGACCTCCTACAATGAG. Protein: CSVREGQGTSYNE. In full, the CDR3 reads CSVREGQGTSYNEQFF. This chain uses TRBV29-1 with TRBJ2-1; 10 nucleotides line up with TRBD1. The missing CDR3 end, 3 residues past where the read stops, is filled in from the germline J gene. The CDR3 is 16 amino acids. Trimming cost V 6 bases and J 0 bases; bases outside gene matches: 8. The germline V gene encodes CDR1 SQVTM and CDR2 ANQGSEA.

To note about this clone: The read stops 3 residues short of the end of the CDR3; the missing end is completed from the germline J gene. The V call is TRBV5-1, the J call TRBJ2-7; 8 nucleotides agree with TRBD1. The germline CDR1 and CDR2 sequences are SGHRS and YFSETQ. This CDR3 is built from 14 residues. The V gene end was trimmed by 1 base and the J gene end by 6 bases; junction bases not matched to a gene: 6. Incomplete CDR3 DNA: TGCGCCAGCAGCTTGATGGACAGGGACTCCGAG. As protein: CASSLMDRDSE. The full CDR3 reads CASSLMDRDSEQYF.

In the case of this clone: The junction and the germline gene differ at one end; a read error may be behind it. The read falls 3 residues short of the CDR3 end, and the missing part is taken from the germline J gene. The V and J genes are TRBV4-2 and TRBJ2-7; D might be TRBD1 (6 bases). The CDR3 is 15 amino acids. The germline gives CDR1 LGHNA, CDR2 YNFKEQ. Incomplete CDR3 DNA: TGCGCCAGCAGCCAAGATCTACAGGGTCCCTACGAG. Protein product: CASSQDLQGPYE. The complete CDR3 reads CASSQDLQGPYEQYF.

Worth noting for this clone: The read gets to within 3 residues of the CDR3 end, and the germline J gene fills in the rest. This sequence joins TRBV5-4 and TRBJ2-7; 8 nucleotides line up with TRBD2. Trimming cost V 5 bases and J 2 bases; bases outside gene matches: 6. This CDR3 has 14 residues. The germline gives CDR1 SGHNT, CDR2 YYREEE (reference sequence). The CDR3 region is CASSASGLPYEQYF. The DNA read from the CDR3 is TGTGCCAGCAGTGCTAGCGGGCTGCCCTACGAG. Full variable domain (remainder filled in from reference TRBV5-4 and TRBJ2-7): ETGVTQSPTHLIKTRGQQVTLRCSSQSGHNTVSWYQQALGQGPQFIFQYYREEENGRGNFPPRFSGLQFPNYSSELNVNALELDDSALYLCASSASGLPYEQYFGPGTRLTVT.

Remarks on this clone: The CDR3 goes on 3 residues after the read ends, and that part is filled in from the germline J gene. The rearrangement uses TRBV5-5 and TRBJ2-4; a weak D match, TRBD1 (6 bases). The germline V gene encodes CDR1 SGHKS and CDR2 YYEKEE (reference sequence). CDR3 length: 11 amino acids. This CDR3 reads CASSTGQFQYF. The sequenced CDR3 bases are TGTGCCAGCAGCACCGGACAGTTT.

Points on this clone: The read terminates 3 residues ahead of where the CDR3 ends, so the germline J gene completes it. Distinct nucleotide sequences in the sample also encode this CDR3. The chain has TRBV5-4 and TRBJ2-7; TRBD1 aligns across 9 bases. The CDR3 sequence is 14 residues long. V dropped 3 bases and J dropped 5; count of bases not matched to a gene: 6. Germline CDR1 reads SGHNT; CDR2 reads YYREEE (reference sequence). The CDR3 protein is CASSWGQGGDEQYF. The part of the CDR3 DNA that was read is TGTGCCAGCAGCTGGGGACAGGGTGGAGACGAG.

Concerning this clone itself: From the germline J gene comes the end of the CDR3, since the read stops 3 residues before it. The V gene is TRBV19, the J gene TRBJ2-3, with 7 bases that match TRBD1. CDR3 length equals 16 residues. The germline gives CDR1 LNHDA, CDR2 SQIVND (reference sequence). Losses at the gene ends were 6 bases for V and 6 bases for J; bases not matched to a gene: 15. CDR3 sequence: CASRTWDSFKEDTQYF. Partial CDR3 DNA: TGTGCCAGTAGAACCTGGGACAGCTTTAAGGAGGATACG.

As concerns this clone: Read coverage stops 3 residues before the CDR3 terminus; the germline J gene supplies the remainder. The chain employs TRBV4-1 and TRBJ2-5, with D possibly matching TRBD2 (5 bases). V was clipped by 4 bases and J by 3 bases, with 15 bases between them. Germline V lookup: CDR1 MGHRA, CDR2 YSYEKL. The CDR3 has 15 residues. CDR3 amino acids: CASSRQPGVEETQYF. The sequenced part of the CDR3 DNA is TGCGCCAGCAGCCGTCAACCCGGGGTGGAAGAGACC.

In terms of frequency, this clone is medium-sized (0.01 to 0.1%). The read falls 3 residues short of the CDR3 end, and the missing part is taken from the germline J gene. The rearrangement links TRBV19 to TRBJ2-6, with D possibly being TRBD1 (5 bases). Germline V gives CDR1 LNHDA, CDR2 SQIVND (reference sequence). V gave up 9 bases and J gave up 0 bases, with 12 bases separating them. This CDR3 contains 15 residues. CDR3 bases read: TGTGCCAGCGAGAAGGGGAACTCTGGGGCCAACGTC. Encoded protein: CASEKGNSGANV. The complete CDR3 sequence is CASEKGNSGANVLTF. The variable domain in full, with the rest retrieved from reference TRBV19 and TRBJ2-6, is DGGITQSPKYLFRKEGQNVTLSCEQNLNHDAMYWYRQDPGQGLRLIYYSQIVNDFQKGDIAEGYSVSREKKESFPLTVTSAQKNPTAFYLCASEKGNSGANVLTFGAGSRLTVL.

Regarding this clone: Read coverage stops 3 residues before the CDR3 terminus; the germline J gene supplies the remainder. The chain joins TRBV14 to TRBJ2-2, with 8 bases lining up with TRBD1. Germline V gene sequence: CDR1 SGHDN, CDR2 FVKESK. The V and J ends lost 4 bases and 5 bases, in that order; junction bases with no gene match: 9. The CDR3 extends over 16 amino acids. CDR3 DNA (partial): TGTGCCAGCAGCCTTTACAGACAGGGGAGGACCGGGGAG. This gives the protein CASSLYRQGRTGE. The whole CDR3 protein reads CASSLYRQGRTGELFF.

The CDR3 loop reads CASSVSGSYSYNEQFF. CDR3 DNA, as far as it was read: TGTGCCAGCAGCGTATCGGGTAGTTACTCCTACAATGAG. The genes are TRBV9 and TRBJ2-1; D remains ambiguous. Read coverage stops 3 residues before the CDR3 terminus; the germline J gene supplies the remainder. CDR3 length: 16 amino acids. CDR1 is SGDLS and CDR2 is YYNGEE in the germline V gene. Deletions cut 1 base from V and 0 bases from J, with 11 bases between.

Note on this clone: The CDR3 extends 3 residues past the end of the read, so its final part is completed from the germline J gene. V is TRBV4-1 and J is TRBJ2-3; TRBD1 agrees at 8 bases. V shed 5 bases, J shed 4 bases, and the junction held 14 bases outside the gene matches. This CDR3 has 17 residues. Germline values: CDR1 MGHRA, CDR2 YSYEKL. Partial CDR3 DNA: TGCGCCAGCAGCTTTCGCGGACAGGGCGGGGAGCCAGATACG. Its protein is CASSFRGQGGEPDT. The full-length CDR3 reads as CASSFRGQGGEPDTQYF.

Remarks on this clone: From the germline J gene comes the end of the CDR3, since the read stops 3 residues before it. This sequence joins TRBV18 and TRBJ2-3, with 10 bases identical to TRBD2. Losses at the gene ends were 3 bases for V and 2 bases for J; bases not matched to a gene: 17. Per the germline V gene, CDR1 is KGHSH and CDR2 is LQKENI. The CDR3 covers 20 residues. The CDR3 protein is CASSPIGLAAEVESTDTQYF. The CDR3 bases that were read are TGTGCCAGCTCACCTATAGGACTAGCGGCGGAGGTGGAATCCACAGATACG.

With respect to this clone: The CDR3 extends 3 residues past the end of the read, so its final part is completed from the germline J gene. The rearrangement links TRBV7-8 to TRBJ2-7; D is possibly TRBD1 (5 bases). The germline CDR1 and CDR2 sequences are SGHVS and FQNEAQ. The CDR3 is made up of 14 amino acids. Deletions cut 3 bases from V and 0 bases from J, with 9 bases between. This chain's CDR3 is CASSFGRDSYEQYF. CDR3 DNA, as far as it was read: TGTGCCAGCAGCTTTGGCAGGGACTCCTACGAG.

Points on this clone: The read gets to within 3 residues of the CDR3 end, and the germline J gene fills in the rest. V usage is TRBV7-3 and J usage is TRBJ2-7; D gene uncertain. Trimming pared 5 bases from V and 5 bases from J, leaving 13 bases between. This CDR3 is built from 13 residues. The germline gives CDR1 SGHTA, CDR2 FQGTGA. The CDR3 protein is CASSPNGGHEQYF. CDR3 bases read: TGTGCCAGCAGCCCCAACGGCGGCCACGAG.

Comments on this clone: The sequenced fragment ends 3 residues before the CDR3 boundary, so the rest is inferred from the germline J gene. The chain employs TRBV7-3 and TRBJ2-2; no clear D. The CDR3 sequence is 17 residues long. The V gene's germline CDR1 is SGHTA and CDR2 FQGTGA. V shed 2 bases and J shed 3 bases, with 16 bases lying between them. CDR3 DNA (partial): TGTGCCAGCAGCTTATGGGCAGCTTCTGGAGACACCGGGGAG. This codes for CASSLWAASGDTGE. The whole CDR3 region reads CASSLWAASGDTGELFF.

As to this clone: The CDR3 end is not reached by the read, which stops 3 residues before it; the germline J gene fills it in. The rearrangement joins TRBV18 to TRBJ1-4; no definite D call. This CDR3 comprises 16 residues. V was cut by 0 bases and J by 0 bases, with 8 bases left in between. CDR1 and CDR2 (germline): KGHSH, LQKENI. CDR3 DNA (partial): TGTGCCAGCTCACCACCAAAGGGTGCAACTAATGAAAAA. The encoded protein is CASSPPKGATNEK. The entire CDR3 protein is CASSPPKGATNEKLFF.

Comment on this clone: The read terminates 3 residues before the CDR3 end, so the remaining end is supplied by the germline J gene. The V and J genes are TRBV10-3 and TRBJ2-1, with 9 bases matching TRBD2. V dropped 0 bases and J dropped 4; count of bases not matched to a gene: 7. This CDR3 spans 17 amino acids. Looked up from germline, CDR1 is ENHRY and CDR2 is SYGVKD. Partial CDR3 DNA: TGTGCCATCAGTGAGTCTAGGGCTAGCGGGGATTACAATGAG. As protein: CAISESRASGDYNE. The whole CDR3 reads CAISESRASGDYNEQFF.

Note on this clone: The observed sequence ends 3 residues before the CDR3 terminus, with the missing tail filled in from the germline J gene. The chain is built from TRBV2 and TRBJ1-2; D may be TRBD1 (6 bases). The CDR3 runs 16 residues. The germline CDR1 and CDR2 sequences are SNHLY and FYNNEI. Partial CDR3 DNA: TGTGCCAGCTGGCAGGGGAAAGGGGAGCTCACAGATACG. Amino acid sequence: CASWQGKGELTDT. The entire CDR3 sequence reads CASWQGKGELTDTYTF.

The CDR3 loop reads CASSPEGLVTEAFF. The covered CDR3 bases are TGTGCCAGCAGCCCGGAAGGGTTGGTCACTGAA. V is TRBV7-2 and J is TRBJ1-1; D uncertain. The read ends 3 residues before the CDR3 terminus; that terminus is restored from the germline J gene. CDR3 length equals 14 residues. CDR1 is SGHTA, CDR2 FQGNSA, per germline. V was shortened by 5 bases and J by 4 bases, with 14 bases between the two germline ends.

A note on this clone: The CDR3 end is not reached by the read, which stops 3 residues before it; the germline J gene fills it in. This rearrangement joins TRBV19 to TRBJ2-7; 8 nucleotides agree with TRBD1. CDR1 and CDR2 from the germline V gene are LNHDA and SQIVND (reference sequence). The CDR3 is made up of 16 amino acids. J gave up 4 bases and V 9 bases, and 17 bases lay outside the gene matches. This CDR3 reads CASTPGTGTKGYEQYF. The covered CDR3 bases are TGTGCCAGCACCCCTGGGACAGGCACAAAGGGTTACGAG.

This CDR3 reads CASSASAGGFDYEQYF. CDR3 bases read: TGTGCCAGCAGTGCATCGGCTGGGGGCTTCGACTACGAG. V gene TRBV6-1 combines with J gene TRBJ2-7; weak D call: TRBD1 (6 bases). The read finishes 3 residues shy of the CDR3 end, and the germline J gene is used to complete it. The ends were cut back, 4 bases at V and 3 bases at J, with 19 bases in the middle. This CDR3 has 16 amino acids. Germline lookup yields CDR1 MNHNS and CDR2 SASEGT.

As regards this clone: Read sequence stops 3 residues before the CDR3 end, and the germline J gene provides the missing end. The chain carries TRBV20-1 and TRBJ1-1; tentatively, D is TRBD1 (5 bases). The length of the CDR3 is 15 residues. CDR1 DFQATT and CDR2 SNEGSKA come from the germline V gene (reference sequence). The CDR3 sequence: CSARPTDILTYEAFF. The DNA read from the CDR3 is TGCAGTGCTAGGCCGACAGACATCCTAACCTACGAG.

With regard to this clone: Coverage ceases 3 residues before the CDR3 finishes, and the germline J gene fills in the end. The chain recombines TRBV7-9 with TRBJ1-1; unclear D gene. The V end was cut by 0 bases, the J end by 6 bases, with 5 bases between. The CDR3 runs to 12 residues. Germline V gene lookup returns CDR1 SEHNR and CDR2 FQNEAQ (reference sequence). CDR3: CASSLARAEAFF. The sequenced CDR3 bases are TGTGCCAGCAGCTTAGCGAGGGCTGAA.

Note on this clone: The missing CDR3 end, 3 residues past where the read stops, is filled in from the germline J gene. The J gene is TRBJ2-7, the V gene TRBV7-2; 9 positions agree with TRBD2. CDR1 and CDR2 (germline): SGHTA, FQGNSA. CDR3 length: 14 residues. Trimming at V came to 2 bases and at J to 3 bases, leaving 2 bases not matched to a gene. The sequenced part of the CDR3 DNA is TGTGCCAGCAGCTTAATAGCGGGAGACTACGAG. It translates to CASSLIAGDYE. From start to end, the CDR3 is CASSLIAGDYEQYF.

As concerns this clone: The read terminates 3 residues ahead of where the CDR3 ends, so the germline J gene completes it. This chain uses TRBV30 with TRBJ2-3; 7 bases match TRBD1. V was clipped by 1 base and J by 4 bases; unmatched bases: 2. CDR1 GTSNPN and CDR2 SVGIG come from the germline V gene (reference sequence). The CDR3 sequence is 13 residues long. The covered CDR3 bases are TGTGCCTGGAGTGGACAGGGTCCAGATACG. Translating gives CAWSGQGPDT. The entire CDR3 is CAWSGQGPDTQYF.

A remark on this clone: With the read ending 3 residues before the CDR3 end, the germline J gene is used to fill in that end. The chain joins TRBV19 to TRBJ2-1; 8 nucleotides agree with TRBD2. V shed 8 bases, J shed 7 bases, and the junction held 13 bases outside the gene matches. CDR3 length: 15 amino acids. CDR1 LNHDA and CDR2 SQIVND come from the germline V gene (reference sequence). CDR3 protein: CASWGPSGSHNEQFF. The CDR3 bases that were read are TGTGCCAGTTGGGGCCCGAGCGGGAGCCATAATGAG.

In regard to this clone: Read data end 3 residues before the CDR3 end; the end is taken from the germline J gene. This chain connects TRBV19 to TRBJ2-3; D may be TRBD1 (5 bases). From germline, CDR1 is LNHDA and CDR2 SQIVND (reference sequence). The CDR3 is 15 amino acids. With 5 bases removed from V and 6 bases from J, the gap between germline ends came to 18 bases. CDR3 DNA (partial): TGTGCCAGTAGTTTGACAGTGGACGACGGGGATACG. Translated: CASSLTVDDGDT. The whole CDR3 sequence is CASSLTVDDGDTQYF.

A remark on this clone: Coverage ceases 3 residues before the CDR3 finishes, and the germline J gene fills in the end. The genes are TRBV11-2 and TRBJ2-1, with a possible D match to TRBD2 (5 bases). The CDR3 runs 15 residues. The germline CDR1 and CDR2 sequences are SGHAT and FQNNGV. Trimming removed 0 bases from V and 3 bases from J, with 9 bases in between. The CDR3 DNA, read in part, is TGTGCCAGCAGCTTAGAAGGCGGGCACTACAATGAG. This translates into CASSLEGGHYNE. In full, the CDR3 reads CASSLEGGHYNEQFF. Combining the CDR3 with reference TRBV11-2 and TRBJ2-1 gives the whole variable domain EAGVAQSPRYKIIEKRQSVAFWCNPISGHATLYWYQQILGQGPKLLIQFQNNGVVDDSQLPKDRFSAERLKGVDSTLKIQPAKLEDSAVYLCASSLEGGHYNEQFFGPGTRLTVL.